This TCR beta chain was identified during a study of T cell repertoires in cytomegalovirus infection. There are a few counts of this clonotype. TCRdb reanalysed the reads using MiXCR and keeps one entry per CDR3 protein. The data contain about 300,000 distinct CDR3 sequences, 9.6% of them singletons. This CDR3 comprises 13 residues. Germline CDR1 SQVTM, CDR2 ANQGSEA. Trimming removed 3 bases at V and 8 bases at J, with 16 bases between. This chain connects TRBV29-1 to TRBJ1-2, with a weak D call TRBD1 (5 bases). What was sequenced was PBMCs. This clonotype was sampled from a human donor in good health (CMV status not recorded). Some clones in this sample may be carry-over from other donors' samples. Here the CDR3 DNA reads TGCAGCGTTGACCAGGGCCTCAGGACGGGCTACACCTTC. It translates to CSVDQGLRTGYTF.